What follows are 4 T cell receptor beta chains derived from one specimen sequenced in a study of shared T cell receptors in the human thymus. This table comes from immunoSEQ multiplex PCR, and its TCRdb copy is limited to in-frame clones, with some not included. Among 650,000 to 950,000 clones listed, approximately 85% were seen once. These data were also reused for a study on human thymus T cells.

The specimen was thymocytes. The receptor set was obtained from a girl under three years old with a congenital heart defect.

This clone was picked up one time. The J gene is TRBJ1-6, the V gene TRBV18; D ambiguous. The CDR3 is 13 residues long. In germline, CDR1 is KGHSH, CDR2 LQKENI. Trimming removed 0 bases at V and 8 bases at J, with 5 bases between. In nucleotides, the CDR3 is TGTGCCAGCTCACCACCCCGGGATTCACCCCTCCACTTT. Protein: CASSPPRDSPLHF.

Turning to this clone: A read error may produce the germline difference seen at one junction end. The V and J genes are TRBV7-7 and TRBJ2-1, with D perhaps matching TRBD1 (6 bases). There are 14 residues in the CDR3. The germline gives CDR1 SSHAT, CDR2 FNYEAQ (reference sequence). CDR3 DNA sequence: TGTGCTAGCAGCCCTCAAACAGGGAACAATGAGCAGTTCTTC. This translates into CASSPQTGNNEQFF. Filled out from reference TRBV7-7 and TRBJ2-1, the complete variable domain reads GAGVSQSPRYKVTKRGQDVTLRCDPISSHATLYWYQQALGQGPEFLTYFNYEAQPDKSGLPSDRFSAERPEGSISTLTIQRTEQRDSAMYRCASSPQTGNNEQFFGPGTRLTVL.

As concerns this clone: At one end, the junction sequence differs from germline, possibly due to a read error. The chain carries TRBV7-7 and TRBJ2-2; TRBD2 aligns across 8 bases. The CDR3 totals 17 residues. CDR1 is SSHAT and CDR2 is FNYEAQ in the germline V gene (reference sequence). The CDR3: CASSLQRGPANTGELFF. CDR3 DNA: TGTGCTAGCAGCTTACAGCGGGGGCCCGCGAACACCGGGGAGCTGTTTTTT.

The CDR3 loop is CASPTLMPTDNGYTF. The DNA for the CDR3 is TGTGCCAGCCCGACCCTGATGCCGACAGACAATGGCTACACCTTC. V usage is TRBV2 and J usage is TRBJ1-2, with D perhaps TRBD1 (5 bases). Germline V gene lookup returns CDR1 SNHLY and CDR2 FYNNEI. The CDR3 totals 15 residues. Deletions cut 8 bases from V and 6 bases from J, with 22 bases between.